The clone carrying this T cell receptor (beta chain) was seen just once. CDR1 and CDR2 from the germline V gene are LGHDT and YNNKEL (reference sequence). The CDR3 loop spans 13 amino acids. Trimming shortened V by 3 bases and J by 6 bases, and 8 bases separated the two germline ends. TCRdb's copy holds only in-frame clones and misses some; the assay was immunoSEQ multiplex PCR. The repertoire consists of some 99,000 clones, with more than 70% occurring once and the leading ten covering less than 4.5%. The data are from a study of T cell responses to AZD1222 COVID-19 vaccine. The sequences come from peripheral blood, collected 28 days after the second AZD1222 dose. The clonotype was recovered from an adult who received the AZD1222 COVID-19 vaccine. This rearrangement joins TRBV3-1 (or the pseudogene TRBV3-2) to TRBJ1-4; maybe TRBD1 (6 bases). The CDR3 DNA follows: TGTGCCAGCAGCCAGGGGGCGGATGAAAAACTGTTTTTT. It encodes CASSQGADEKLFF.